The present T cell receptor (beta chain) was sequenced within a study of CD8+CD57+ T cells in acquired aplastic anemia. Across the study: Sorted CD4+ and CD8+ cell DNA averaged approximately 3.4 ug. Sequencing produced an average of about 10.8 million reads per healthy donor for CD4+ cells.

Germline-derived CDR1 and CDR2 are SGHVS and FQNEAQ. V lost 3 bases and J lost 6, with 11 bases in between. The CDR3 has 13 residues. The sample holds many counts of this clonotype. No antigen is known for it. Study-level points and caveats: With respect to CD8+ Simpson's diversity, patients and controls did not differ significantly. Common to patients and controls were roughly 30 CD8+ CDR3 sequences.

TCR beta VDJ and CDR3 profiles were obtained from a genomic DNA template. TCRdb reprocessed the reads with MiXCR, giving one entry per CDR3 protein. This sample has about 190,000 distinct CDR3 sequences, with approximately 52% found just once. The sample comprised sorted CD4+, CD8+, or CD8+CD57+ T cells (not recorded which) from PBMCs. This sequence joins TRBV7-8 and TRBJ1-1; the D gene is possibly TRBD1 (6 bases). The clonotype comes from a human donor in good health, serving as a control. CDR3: CASSLAGVPEAFF. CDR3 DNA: TGTGCCAGCAGCTTGGCAGGGGTCCCTGAAGCTTTCTTT.